A single T cell receptor beta chain is shown here with its context. Other DNA sequences in the sample encode the same CDR3. Each sample came from a Caucasian adult donor living in Nashville, Tennessee. This sample was taken from a study of shared clonotypes between healthy human individuals. Study summary: Three CD4 naive, three CD4 memory, two CD8 naive and one CD8 memory plate were used per donor.

Measured with immunoSEQ multiplex PCR; TCRdb has only the in-frame clones, and not every one. The sample carries about 1.4 million clones, 95% to 97% recorded once. The V segment lost 5 bases and the J segment 0 bases; nucleotides outside the gene matches: 4. Germline CDR1 reads SGHRS; CDR2 reads YFSETQ. The CDR3 runs 15 residues. The specimen sequenced was naive CD4+ T cells sorted from blood. Subset described: CD45RA+ positively selected. This receptor was taken from a man aged 30 to 45 in good health. V usage is TRBV5-1 and J usage is TRBJ2-7; 11 positions match TRBD2. The CDR3 DNA reads as TGCGCCAGCAGTCCTGGACTAGCGGGCTCCTACGAGCAGTACTTC. It encodes CASSPGLAGSYEQYF.